This entry lists 32 T cell receptor beta chains sequenced from one sample in a study of shared clonotypes between healthy human individuals. Some clones are missing from TCRdb's copy, which holds only in-frame ones; the method was immunoSEQ multiplex PCR. The sample holds millions of clones; roughly 94% are singletons and the top ten take about 1.1%. Positively selected for CCR7, the CD45RO-negative cells used as naive CD8 cells excluded terminally differentiated effector memory CD45RA+ cells. Sequenced input: naive CD8+ T cells sorted from blood. All receptors derive from a man younger than 30 in good health.

This rearrangement joins TRBV2 to TRBJ2-1; 13 bases line up with TRBD2. V shed 6 bases, J shed 1 base, and the junction held 12 bases outside the gene matches. The germline V gene encodes CDR1 SNHLY and CDR2 FYNNEI. CDR3 length: 19 amino acids. Here the CDR3 reads CASSDLGLAGEASYNEQFF. CDR3 coding DNA: TGTGCCAGCAGCGACTTAGGACTAGCGGGGGAAGCGTCCTACAATGAGCAGTTCTTC.

This chain connects TRBV7-9 to TRBJ1-2; no clear D gene. The V and J ends lost 5 bases and 2 bases respectively, with 12 bases between them. There are 14 residues in the CDR3. Germline V CDR1 and CDR2: SEHNR, FQNEAQ (reference sequence). CDR3: CASSPPEGNYGYTF. The CDR3 DNA reads TGTGCCAGCAGCCCCCCGGAGGGCAACTATGGCTACACCTTC.

This clone was detected only once. The rearrangement links TRBV4-1 to TRBJ2-6, with D hard to call. This CDR3 is 18 amino acids long. Germline loops: CDR1 MGHRA, CDR2 YSYEKL. The V end lost 0 bases, the J end lost 2 bases, and 14 bases lay between the germline ends. This CDR3 reads CASSQDLVWVPGANVLTF. CDR3 bases: TGCGCCAGCAGCCAAGATTTGGTGTGGGTTCCTGGGGCCAACGTCCTGACTTTC.

A note on this clone: In the same sample, other DNA sequences code for this CDR3. The V gene is TRBV13, the J gene TRBJ2-3, with D possibly being TRBD1 (5 bases). The germline CDR1 and CDR2 sequences are PRHDT and FYEKMQ (reference sequence). V was pared by 2 bases and J by 0 bases, with 9 bases between. The CDR3 is 15 residues long. This chain's CDR3 is CASSLRGVSTDTQYF. The CDR3 coding sequence is TGTGCCAGCAGCTTAAGGGGCGTGAGCACAGATACGCAGTATTTT.

The rearrangement uses TRBV7-6 and TRBJ1-2; tentatively, D is TRBD1 (5 bases). There are 17 residues in the CDR3. Germline CDR1 SGHVS, CDR2 FNYEAQ. V lost 5 bases, J lost 5 bases, and 24 bases lay in between. Here the CDR3 reads CASSPEPHSVSGYGYTF. CDR3 in DNA: TGTGCCAGCAGCCCAGAACCTCATTCTGTCTCAGGGTATGGCTACACCTTC.

CDR3 sequence reads: CASSTVTGASTNEKLFF. DNA of the CDR3: TGTGCCAGCAGTACTGTTACAGGGGCTTCAACTAATGAAAAACTGTTTTTT. This chain joins TRBV2 and TRBJ1-4; 7 bases are shared with TRBD1. The V gene end was trimmed by 5 bases and the J gene end by 0 bases; junction bases not matched to a gene: 9. The CDR3 loop spans 17 amino acids. Germline CDR1 reads SNHLY; CDR2 reads FYNNEI.

The CDR3 protein is CASSGGGAEAFF. In DNA form, the CDR3 reads TGCGCCAGCAGCGGAGGGGGGGCTGAAGCTTTCTTT. The J gene is TRBJ1-1, the V gene TRBV10-1; TRBD1 is a possible D gene (6 bases). Germline CDR1 and CDR2: WNHNN and SYGVQD (reference sequence). The CDR3 consists of 12 residues. Trimming took 6 bases from V and 6 from J, leaving 11 bases between them.

The chain links TRBV7-9 to TRBJ2-1; D gene unclear. The CDR3 extends over 14 amino acids. V was cut by 3 bases and J by 0 bases, with 6 bases left in between. Germline CDR1 is SEHNR and CDR2 is FQNEAQ (reference sequence). The CDR3 spells CASSLKNSYNEQFF. CDR3 nucleotide sequence: TGTGCCAGCAGCTTGAAGAACTCCTACAATGAGCAGTTCTTC.

The chain combines TRBV7-9 with TRBJ1-1; D gene ambiguous. Deletions cut 0 bases from V and 1 base from J, with 6 bases between. The CDR3 spans 14 residues. Looked up from germline, CDR1 is SEHNR and CDR2 is FQNEAQ (reference sequence). The CDR3 loop is CASSLAQANTEAFF. The CDR3 DNA is TGTGCCAGCAGCTTAGCGCAGGCGAACACTGAAGCTTTCTTT.

The V gene is TRBV11-2, the J gene TRBJ2-7, with TRBD2 matching over 12 bases. V lost 3 bases to trimming and J lost 3 bases; unmatched junction nucleotides: 3. CDR1 is SGHAT and CDR2 is FQNNGV in the germline V gene. The CDR3 is made up of 15 amino acids. The CDR3 DNA reads TGTGCCAGCAGCTTGACTAGCGGGAGTGGCTACGAGCAGTACTTC. Its protein product is CASSLTSGSGYEQYF.

On this clone itself: The sample carries other DNA sequences with the same CDR3. J is TRBJ2-7 and V is TRBV30; perhaps D is TRBD1 or TRBD2 (5 bases each). Per the germline V gene, CDR1 is GTSNPN and CDR2 is SVGIG (reference sequence). The CDR3 runs 13 residues. V was pared by 1 base and J by 4 bases, with 11 bases between. The chain's CDR3 is CAWSADRGYEQYF. In nucleotides, the CDR3 is TGTGCCTGGAGTGCTGACAGAGGGTACGAGCAGTACTTC.

V usage is TRBV5-8 and J usage is TRBJ2-2; the match to TRBD1 covers 8 bases. The CDR3 loop spans 15 amino acids. Germline V gene data show CDR1 as SGHTS and CDR2 as YDEGEE. J gave up 4 bases and V 4 bases, and 6 bases lay outside the gene matches. The CDR3 spells CASSPGTGGTGELFF. The CDR3 nucleotides read TGTGCCAGCAGCCCGGGGACAGGTGGCACCGGGGAGCTGTTTTTT.

The chain is built from TRBV18 and TRBJ2-7; weak D call: TRBD2 (6 bases). V shed 0 bases and J shed 4 bases, with 22 bases lying between them. The CDR3 has 18 amino acids. Germline CDR1 reads KGHSH; CDR2 reads LQKENI. The CDR3 nucleotides read TGTGCCAGCTCACCACCGGCCCCACGGGGACTTAAGACATACGAGCAGTACTTC. Translated: CASSPPAPRGLKTYEQYF.

J is TRBJ2-2 and V is TRBV10-3, with 11 bases fitting TRBD2. CDR1 ENHRY and CDR2 SYGVKD come from the germline V gene. The CDR3 is 16 amino acids. V trimming: 4 bases; J trimming: 0 bases; junction bases outside the gene matches: 1. CDR3 nucleotides: TGTGCCATCAGTGTGGGACTAGCGGCGAACACCGGGGAGCTGTTTTTT. This translates into CAISVGLAANTGELFF.

V gene TRBV28 combines with J gene TRBJ2-1; D gene unclear. With 8 bases removed from V and 5 bases from J, the gap between germline ends came to 4 bases. The CDR3 consists of 10 residues. Germline lookup yields CDR1 MDHEN and CDR2 SYDVKM. CDR3 DNA sequence: TGTGCCAGCGGGGACAATGAGCAGTTCTTC. Residues: CASGDNEQFF.

V gene TRBV13 combines with J gene TRBJ2-7, with unresolved D. Per the germline V gene, CDR1 is PRHDT and CDR2 is FYEKMQ (reference sequence). The CDR3 sequence is 12 residues long. V was trimmed by 1 base and J by 7 bases, leaving 8 bases between them. For the CDR3, the DNA is TGTGCCAGCAGCTTAGATTTTGGAGAGCAGTACTTC. Translation: CASSLDFGEQYF.

The chain couples TRBV7-6 to TRBJ1-4; 8 positions match TRBD1. The germline gives CDR1 SGHVS, CDR2 FNYEAQ. V dropped 5 bases and J dropped 3; count of bases not matched to a gene: 17. This CDR3 is 19 amino acids long. CDR3 DNA: TGTGCCAGCAGCAAACCCCTCGAGGACAGGGATTTGGCTAATGAAAAACTGTTTTTT. Translated, it gives CASSKPLEDRDLANEKLFF. Filled out from reference TRBV7-6 and TRBJ1-4, the complete variable domain reads GAGVSQSPRYKVTKRGQDVALRCDPISGHVSLYWYRQALGQGPEFLTYFNYEAQQDKSGLPNDRFSAERPEGSISTLTIQRTEQRDSAMYRCASSKPLEDRDLANEKLFFGSGTQLSVL.

The genes are TRBV30 and TRBJ2-2; D not resolved. This CDR3 spans 14 amino acids. Per germline, CDR1 GTSNPN and CDR2 SVGIG (reference sequence). The V gene lost 5 bases and the J gene lost 5 bases, with 15 bases spanning the gap. The DNA of the CDR3 is TGTGCCTGGGCCCTGGGGTATTTGACCGGGGAGCTGTTTTTT. Translated: CAWALGYLTGELFF. The variable domain in full, with the rest retrieved from reference TRBV30 and TRBJ2-2, is SQTIHQWPATLVQPVGSPLSLECTVEGTSNPNLYWYRQAAGRGLQLLFYSVGIGQISSEVPQNLSASRPQDRQFILSSKKLLLSDSGFYLCAWALGYLTGELFFGEGSRLTVL.

The table lists this clone with a count of one. In DNA form, the CDR3 reads TGTGCCAGCAGCCCCACAGGGGTTCCCCTCAACTATGGCTACACCTTC. This encodes CASSPTGVPLNYGYTF. The rearrangement links TRBV7-9 to TRBJ1-2, with 7 positions matching TRBD1. Germline V gene sequence: CDR1 SEHNR, CDR2 FQNEAQ (reference sequence). Trimming removed 5 bases from V and 2 bases from J; junction bases left unmatched: 11. The CDR3 has 16 amino acids. Together with reference TRBV7-9 and TRBJ1-2, the CDR3 gives the full variable domain: DTGVSQNPRHKITKRGQNVTFRCDPISEHNRLYWYRQTLGQGPEFLTYFQNEAQLEKSRLLSDRFSAERPKGSFSTLEIQRTEQGDSAMYLCASSPTGVPLNYGYTFGSGTRLTVV.

The chain uses TRBV4-3 and TRBJ2-2, with 13 positions matching TRBD2. With 4 bases clipped from V and 3 bases from J, the junction kept 8 bases outside the gene matches. CDR3 length equals 18 residues. CDR1 LGHNA and CDR2 YSLEER come from the germline V gene. The chain's CDR3 is CASSPILAGGPDTGELFF. Written as DNA, the CDR3 is TGCGCCAGCAGCCCAATACTAGCGGGAGGGCCGGACACCGGGGAGCTGTTTTTT.

On this clone itself: At the DNA level, this CDR3 is encoded by other sequences in the same sample as well. This chain connects TRBV7-9 to TRBJ2-7, with no clear D. The germline CDR1 and CDR2 sequences are SEHNR and FQNEAQ (reference sequence). V shed 2 bases and J shed 0 bases, with 5 bases lying between them. The CDR3 is 13 residues long. Here the CDR3 DNA reads TGTGCCAGCAGCTTACAGGCCTCCTACGAGCAGTACTTC. Residues: CASSLQASYEQYF.

The genes are TRBV7-2 and TRBJ2-1; tentative D call: TRBD2 (6 bases). Germline V CDR1 and CDR2: SGHTA, FQGNSA. The CDR3 has 14 residues. Between the trimmed V and J ends, which lost 5 bases and 7 bases, there was a span of 15 bases. CDR3 amino acids: CASSRASGGNEQFF. The DNA of the CDR3 is TGTGCCAGCAGCCGGGCCAGTGGAGGGAATGAGCAGTTCTTC.

CDR3 sequence: CASSSILGPSYGYTF. The DNA of the CDR3 is TGTGCCAGCAGCTCGATATTGGGCCCATCTTATGGCTACACCTTC. V gene TRBV5-4 combines with J gene TRBJ1-2; D unclear. Germline V lookup: CDR1 SGHNT, CDR2 YYREEE (reference sequence). V gave up 3 bases and J gave up 5 bases, with 17 bases separating them. The CDR3 sequence is 15 residues long.

As for this clone: In the same sample, other DNA sequences code for this CDR3. This chain links TRBV9 with TRBJ2-5; D is unresolved. The CDR3 has 12 amino acids. The V gene's germline CDR1 is SGDLS and CDR2 YYNGEE. V gave up 5 bases and J gave up 5 bases, with 10 bases separating them. CDR3 region: CASSGIGETQYF. CDR3 nucleotide sequence: TGTGCCAGCAGTGGAATCGGGGAGACCCAGTACTTC.

The rearrangement joins TRBV5-1 to TRBJ1-1; D is possibly TRBD1 (5 bases). V was trimmed by 3 bases and J by 2 bases, leaving 17 bases between them. In germline, CDR1 is SGHRS, CDR2 YFSETQ. The CDR3 contains 16 residues. The CDR3 loop is CASSWDLRHYNTEAFF. The CDR3 DNA follows: TGCGCCAGCAGCTGGGACTTAAGACACTACAACACTGAAGCTTTCTTT.

The rearrangement joins TRBV7-9 to TRBJ1-1, with unresolved D. The length of the CDR3 is 12 residues. CDR1 and CDR2 from the germline V gene are SEHNR and FQNEAQ (reference sequence). Trimming left V 7 bases short and J 4 bases short, with 10 bases between. CDR3 sequence reads: CASTGRGTEAFF. The CDR3 nucleotides are TGTGCCAGCACGGGCCGAGGCACTGAAGCTTTCTTT.

Remarks on this clone: Within the sample, other DNA sequences also encode this same CDR3. This chain links TRBV11-2 with TRBJ2-7, with 8 bases fitting TRBD1. CDR1 is SGHAT, CDR2 FQNNGV, per germline. The junction had 2 bases not matched to a gene; V was cut back by 1 base and J by 3 bases. This CDR3 spans 14 amino acids. The CDR3 reads CASSLGQGYYEQYF. DNA for the CDR3: TGTGCCAGCAGCTTAGGACAGGGGTACTACGAGCAGTACTTC. The full variable domain, its missing parts supplied by reference TRBV11-2 and TRBJ2-7, is EAGVAQSPRYKIIEKRQSVAFWCNPISGHATLYWYQQILGQGPKLLIQFQNNGVVDDSQLPKDRFSAERLKGVDSTLKIQPAKLEDSAVYLCASSLGQGYYEQYFGPGTRLTVT.

The V call is TRBV7-9, the J call TRBJ2-7; 9 bases are shared with TRBD1. Germline values: CDR1 SEHNR, CDR2 FQNEAQ (reference sequence). After removal of 7 bases from V and 2 bases from J, the junction contained 6 bases not matched to a gene. The CDR3 consists of 14 residues. CDR3 sequence: CASIPGQGPYEQYF. For the CDR3, the DNA is TGTGCCAGCATTCCGGGACAGGGCCCCTACGAGCAGTACTTC.

As regards this clone: The same CDR3 also results from other DNA sequences found in this sample. The V gene is TRBV27, the J gene TRBJ2-7; D is unclear. Germline values: CDR1 MNHEY, CDR2 SMNVEV (reference sequence). The CDR3 runs to 12 residues. Trimming left V 2 bases short and J 7 bases short, with 9 bases between. The CDR3, as DNA: TGTGCCAGCAGTTTAATCGGAGATGAGCAGTACTTC. Encoded protein: CASSLIGDEQYF.

This clone occurred once. This rearrangement joins TRBV9 to TRBJ2-3; D is possibly TRBD1 or TRBD2 (5 bases each). Trimming pared 0 bases from V and 0 bases from J, leaving 14 bases between. Per germline, CDR1 SGDLS and CDR2 YYNGEE. The CDR3 is made up of 17 amino acids. The CDR3 here is CASSVEGTGISTDTQYF. In DNA form, the CDR3 reads TGTGCCAGCAGCGTAGAAGGGACGGGGATTAGCACAGATACGCAGTATTTT.

V and J are TRBV5-5 and TRBJ1-2, with TRBD1 identical over 11 bases. Losses at the gene ends were 2 bases for V and 6 bases for J; bases not matched to a gene: 3. Germline loops: CDR1 SGHKS, CDR2 YYEKEE (reference sequence). The CDR3 has 14 amino acids. The CDR3 DNA sequence: TGTGCCAGCAGCTTAGGACAGGGGGCTAATGGCTACACCTTC. Translation: CASSLGQGANGYTF.

V usage is TRBV10-3 and J usage is TRBJ2-2; D is perhaps TRBD1 (6 bases). The germline CDR1 and CDR2 sequences are ENHRY and SYGVKD. V shed 11 bases and J shed 3 bases, with 13 bases lying between them. The CDR3 is 13 residues long. The CDR3 DNA reads as TGTGCCGCCGAAGCAGGGGACACCGGGGAGCTGTTTTTT. It is translated as CAAEAGDTGELFF.